The rows below give T cell receptor beta chains drawn from one sample of a study of immune evolution from preneoplasia to lung adenocarcinoma. Repertoires were generated with immunoSEQ multiplex PCR, while TCRdb's copy carries only in-frame clones and drops some. In the table there are more than 6,000 clones, about 72% of which are singletons. Sequencing was carried out using FFPE minimally invasive lung adenocarcinoma tissue. These receptors were taken from a person aged 65 to 85 with lung adenocarcinoma. The CDR3 runs from the conserved cysteine through the conserved F or W. Fields, in order: V gene, CDR3 protein.

v_gene: TRBV7-2
CDR3aa: CASSEGTGARDSPLHF

v_gene: TRBV6-6
CDR3aa: CASSYLGSTRREQFF

v_gene: TRBV18
CDR3aa: CASSRTGGGTSGRTDTQYF

v_gene: TRBV7-2
CDR3aa: CASSLGGARDTQYF

v_gene: TRBV11-3
CDR3aa: CASSQEGTSTDTQYF

v_gene: TRBV5-8
CDR3aa: CASSLHLEGRYGYTF

v_gene: TRBV28
CDR3aa: CASSFDAYNEQFF

v_gene: TRBV6-5
CDR3aa: CASSYSSGGKTQYF

v_gene: TRBV11-2
CDR3aa: CASSLAGGISEQYF

v_gene: TRBV9
CDR3aa: CASSVFVDNEQFF

v_gene: TRBV5-4
CDR3aa: CASSSSSGYTGELFF

v_gene: TRBV18
CDR3aa: CASSPMRETQYF

v_gene: TRBV7-2
CDR3aa: CASIGSGRAGETQYF

v_gene: TRBV5-5
CDR3aa: CVSSLSYEQYF

v_gene: TRBV7-3
CDR3aa: CASSQTGSNTGELFF

v_gene: TRBV14
CDR3aa: CASSQGAWTGNTEAFF

v_gene: TRBV4-1
CDR3aa: CASSQVLDPTAKNIQYF

v_gene: TRBV29-1
CDR3aa: CSVQGGLLVSGDTQYF

v_gene: TRBV7-3
CDR3aa: CASSLTGMQETQYF

v_gene: TRBV9
CDR3aa: CASSVRGLDTGELFF

v_gene: TRBV5-5
CDR3aa: CASSPEGFTSNQPQHF

v_gene: TRBV28
CDR3aa: CASRGGGINQPQHF

v_gene: TRBV30
CDR3aa: CAWDRDDQPQHF

v_gene: TRBV5-1
CDR3aa: CASSSYGANTEAFF

v_gene: TRBV15
CDR3aa: CATSRPGGSGANVLTF

v_gene: TRBV5-6
CDR3aa: CASSLYGSGANVLTF

v_gene: TRBV2
CDR3aa: CASSEGIYEQYF

v_gene: TRBV6-6
CDR3aa: CASSYWDRGSEQYF

v_gene: TRBV9
CDR3aa: CASSPGVSSYNEQFF

v_gene: TRBV18
CDR3aa: CASSPEGLAGGYEQYF

v_gene: TRBV7-6
CDR3aa: CASSTGGTGGQETQYF

v_gene: TRBV27
CDR3aa: CASSPLAGGPSYEQYF

v_gene: TRBV5-1
CDR3aa: CASSFRGGEETQYF

v_gene: TRBV11-2
CDR3aa: CASSFSLQGKTGELFF

v_gene: TRBV7-7
CDR3aa: CASSLGTGKETQYF

v_gene: TRBV5-5
CDR3aa: CASSLRQGRNEQFF

v_gene: TRBV28
CDR3aa: CASSEQGYEQYF

v_gene: TRBV29-1
CDR3aa: CSWTSQADTQYF

v_gene: TRBV6-1
CDR3aa: CASSASAGDLYEQYF

v_gene: TRBV18
CDR3aa: CASSPPSTDTQYF

v_gene: TRBV4-1
CDR3aa: CASSQDGFPVGEQYF

v_gene: TRBV5-6
CDR3aa: CASSHILAGTSTDTQYF